This is a list of T cell receptor beta chains from one sample in a study of cytomegalovirus exposure and HLA in healthy donors. Sequencing was performed with immunoSEQ multiplex PCR; in TCRdb, only in-frame clones are kept and a portion is missing. The data hold about 220,000 clones, with 82% observed a single time. Input material: PBMCs. Receptor source: a man aged 40-49 years in good health and CMV-seropositive. CDR3s include the opening cysteine and the closing phenylalanine or tryptophan. A D gene is named only where the DNA matches it firmly. Only some rows state a clone size, as once, few, many or a class for expanded clones.

j_call: TRBJ2-2
v_call: TRBV7-3
clone_size: -
d_call: -
cdr3_aa: CASSPPGAGELFF
cdr3_nt: TGTGCCAGCAGCCCCCCAGGGGCCGGGGAGCTGTTTTTT

j_call: TRBJ1-1
v_call: TRBV6-1
clone_size: few
d_call: -
cdr3_aa: CASRDVGGTEAFF
cdr3_nt: TGTGCCAGCAGAGACGTGGGGGGCACTGAAGCTTTCTTT

j_call: TRBJ1-4
v_call: TRBV6-1
clone_size: many
d_call: -
cdr3_aa: CASSEGFLQGYNEKLFF
cdr3_nt: TGTGCCAGCAGTGAAGGCTTCCTACAGGGTTATAATGAAAAACTGTTTTTT

j_call: TRBJ2-3
v_call: TRBV19
clone_size: few
d_call: -
cdr3_aa: CASRGILASSTDTQYF
cdr3_nt: TGTGCCAGTAGGGGAATTCTAGCGTCTAGCACAGATACGCAGTATTTT

j_call: TRBJ1-2
v_call: TRBV7-9
clone_size: -
d_call: TRBD1
cdr3_aa: CASSPPTGVNGYTF
cdr3_nt: TGTGCCAGCAGCCCCCCGACAGGGGTGAATGGCTACACCTTC

j_call: TRBJ2-3
v_call: TRBV12-5
clone_size: -
d_call: TRBD2
cdr3_aa: CASGLVLTSGGTDTQYF
cdr3_nt: TGTGCTAGTGGTTTGGTACTAACTAGCGGAGGCACAGATACGCAGTATTTT

j_call: TRBJ2-1
v_call: TRBV9
clone_size: -
d_call: TRBD2
cdr3_aa: CASSVESGRLNEQFF
cdr3_nt: TGTGCCAGCAGCGTAGAAAGCGGGAGGTTGAATGAGCAGTTCTTC

j_call: TRBJ1-1
v_call: TRBV5-1
clone_size: -
d_call: -
cdr3_aa: CASSSLQGSIGKAFF
cdr3_nt: TGCGCCAGCAGTTCTCTACAGGGCTCCATCGGGAAAGCTTTCTTT

j_call: TRBJ2-7
v_call: TRBV19
clone_size: -
d_call: TRBD2
cdr3_aa: CASSSGAGGPEQYF
cdr3_nt: TGTGCCAGTAGCTCGGGAGCGGGAGGGCCCGAGCAGTACTTC

j_call: TRBJ2-2
v_call: TRBV6-1
clone_size: -
d_call: -
cdr3_aa: CASMGTLRGGELFF
cdr3_nt: TGTGCCAGCATGGGAACACTCCGGGGCGGGGAGCTGTTTTTT

j_call: TRBJ2-7
v_call: TRBV18
clone_size: once
d_call: -
cdr3_aa: CASSRAQYEQYF
cdr3_nt: TGTGCCAGCTCGCGGGCGCAGTACGAGCAGTACTTC

j_call: TRBJ2-1
v_call: TRBV5-1
clone_size: -
d_call: TRBD2
cdr3_aa: CASSSLLLAGAYNEQFF
cdr3_nt: TGCGCCAGCAGCTCCCTTCTCCTAGCGGGGGCCTACAATGAGCAGTTCTTC

j_call: TRBJ2-3
v_call: TRBV7-8
clone_size: once
d_call: -
cdr3_aa: CASSERADTQYF
cdr3_nt: TGTGCCAGCAGCGAAAGAGCAGATACGCAGTATTTT

j_call: TRBJ2-7
v_call: TRBV6-5
clone_size: few
d_call: TRBD1
cdr3_aa: CASSYETRTGAYEQYF
cdr3_nt: TGTGCCAGCAGTTATGAAACCCGGACAGGAGCCTACGAGCAGTACTTC

j_call: TRBJ2-5
v_call: TRBV30
clone_size: -
d_call: TRBD1
cdr3_aa: CAWSVLTGKETQYF
cdr3_nt: TGTGCCTGGAGTGTACTGACAGGGAAAGAGACCCAGTACTTC

j_call: TRBJ2-7
v_call: TRBV6-5
clone_size: -
d_call: -
cdr3_aa: CASSYDRLSYEQYF
cdr3_nt: TGTGCCAGCAGTTACGACAGGCTCTCCTACGAGCAGTACTTC

j_call: TRBJ1-2
v_call: TRBV2
clone_size: once
d_call: -
cdr3_aa: CASKNFDKAYGYTF
cdr3_nt: TGTGCCAGCAAGAACTTCGACAAGGCCTATGGCTACACCTTC

j_call: TRBJ1-2
v_call: TRBV9
clone_size: once
d_call: TRBD1
cdr3_aa: CASSKTGVGYGYTF
cdr3_nt: TGTGCCAGCAGCAAGACAGGGGTAGGGTATGGCTACACCTTC

j_call: TRBJ2-7
v_call: TRBV13
clone_size: -
d_call: TRBD2
cdr3_aa: CASSPTSGSSYEQYF
cdr3_nt: TGTGCCAGCAGCCCAACTAGCGGCAGCTCCTACGAGCAGTACTTC

j_call: TRBJ2-1
v_call: TRBV14
clone_size: -
d_call: -
cdr3_aa: CASSHGGLGEQFF
cdr3_nt: TGTGCCAGCAGCCACGGGGGGCTTGGTGAGCAGTTCTTC

j_call: TRBJ2-1
v_call: TRBV6-5
clone_size: -
d_call: TRBD1
cdr3_aa: CASSLQGAYNEQFF
cdr3_nt: TGTGCCAGCAGCTTACAGGGGGCATACAATGAGCAGTTCTTC

j_call: TRBJ1-4
v_call: TRBV6-1
clone_size: once
d_call: -
cdr3_aa: CAIHRDGNEKLFF
cdr3_nt: TGTGCCATACACAGGGATGGGAATGAAAAACTGTTTTTT

j_call: TRBJ2-5
v_call: TRBV12-5
clone_size: -
d_call: TRBD2
cdr3_aa: CASGPGTSGRQETQYF
cdr3_nt: TGTGCTAGTGGTCCGGGGACTAGCGGGAGACAAGAGACCCAGTACTTC

j_call: TRBJ2-3
v_call: TRBV5-1
clone_size: -
d_call: -
cdr3_aa: CASSLAGDSGDTQYF
cdr3_nt: TGCGCCAGCAGCTTGGCTGGAGACTCAGGGGATACGCAGTATTTT

j_call: TRBJ2-7
v_call: TRBV27
clone_size: -
d_call: TRBD2
cdr3_aa: CASSSGTSNYEQYF
cdr3_nt: TGTGCCAGCAGTTCTGGGACTAGCAATTACGAGCAGTACTTC

j_call: TRBJ2-2
v_call: TRBV2
clone_size: -
d_call: -
cdr3_aa: CASSYLGPRGELFF
cdr3_nt: TGTGCCAGCAGTTACCTGGGGCCTCGGGGGGAGCTGTTTTTT

j_call: TRBJ2-1
v_call: TRBV15
clone_size: few
d_call: -
cdr3_aa: CATSRASGGYNEQFF
cdr3_nt: TGTGCCACCAGCAGAGCCAGCGGAGGCTACAATGAGCAGTTCTTC